These T cell receptor beta chains were read from a single sample in a study of blood T cell repertoires in COVID-19. Using immunoSEQ multiplex PCR, the repertoire was profiled, and TCRdb retains in-frame clones only, with some absent. The table records around 200,000 clones, 75% to 90% of them present only once. Specimen: PBMCs or T cells enriched from blood (not recorded which). Every receptor here comes from a young man who had recovered from COVID-19. Both conserved end residues are part of each CDR3. Fields, in order: CDR3 protein, V gene, clone size, J gene, CDR3 length. Not every row has a clone size; where given, it reads once, few, many or a size class.

CASSLAGGFQPQHF	TRBV11-2	NA	TRBJ1-5	14
CASSELAGAITGELFF	TRBV9	NA	TRBJ2-2	16
CASSLLAGHNSPLHF	TRBV7-2	NA	TRBJ1-6	15
CASPRSGDSPLHF	TRBV5-4	NA	TRBJ1-6	13
CASSQEMGTVHQPQHF	TRBV4-2	NA	TRBJ1-5	16
CAWSVTSGREQFF	TRBV30	NA	TRBJ2-1	13
CASSPRLAGGFSTDTQYF	TRBV7-2	NA	TRBJ2-3	18
CASSRDRDTGELFF	TRBV6-5	NA	TRBJ2-2	14
CASSLRAGSNEQFF	TRBV11-2	NA	TRBJ2-1	14
CAISKTEYNEQFF	TRBV10-3	NA	TRBJ2-1	13
CASSYAPGTGGVEAFF	TRBV6-6	NA	TRBJ1-1	16
CASSSGLQETQYF	TRBV18	NA	TRBJ2-5	13
CASRQQGARTEAFF	TRBV6-5	NA	TRBJ1-1	14
CASSLVRQNNEQFF	TRBV7-8	NA	TRBJ2-1	14
CASSLDSYNEQFF	TRBV5-1	NA	TRBJ2-1	13
CASSRGGTETQYF	TRBV9	NA	TRBJ2-5	13
CASSLGQDGNTIYF	TRBV7-9	NA	TRBJ1-3	14
CASSYLARNSYEQYF	TRBV6-2/TRBV6-3	NA	TRBJ2-7	15
CASSLGVIYNSPLHF	TRBV7-2	NA	TRBJ1-6	15
CASSALSKSSYNEQFF	TRBV9	NA	TRBJ2-1	16
CASSHRRDSSYNSPLHF	TRBV3-1/TRBV3-2	NA	TRBJ1-6	17
CASSIISGTEAFF	TRBV19	NA	TRBJ1-1	13
CASSSSKARGYYGYTF	TRBV7-9	once	TRBJ1-2	16
CASESPGTGEGAFF	TRBV30	once	TRBJ1-1	14
CASTTGRDQPQHF	TRBV2	once	TRBJ1-5	13
CASSQDLAGGREQYF	TRBV4-1	NA	TRBJ2-7	15
CASSLDQGTYEQYF	TRBV27	NA	TRBJ2-7	14
CASRDSGGAYNEQFF	TRBV6-5	NA	TRBJ2-1	15
CSASTDNQNTEAFF	TRBV29-1	NA	TRBJ1-1	14
CASSLATGNSPLHF	TRBV7-9	NA	TRBJ1-6	14
CASSVGLAGTQYF	TRBV7-2	NA	TRBJ2-3	13
CASSSTRDNNLYGYTF	TRBV28	NA	TRBJ1-2	16
CASSPRLAGGKDTQYF	TRBV7-8	NA	TRBJ2-3	16
CASSRAGGGQPQHF	TRBV9	NA	TRBJ1-5	14
CASSQAPGQGNWGEQFF	TRBV4-1	once	TRBJ2-1	17
CASSVQGDYGYTF	TRBV4-1	NA	TRBJ1-2	13
CASSRGTGLTEAFF	TRBV5-4	once	TRBJ1-1	14